This T cell receptor beta chain was captured in a study of tumor and adjacent non-tumor tissue in lung cancer. Study overall: There were 12 adenocarcinoma, 2 squamous cell carcinoma and 1 small cell lung cancer cases. The patients, around 10 men and several women, were roughly 30 to 76 with stage I to III disease. General observations from the study: Normal lung showed higher cumulative top 100 clone frequency than tumor.

TCRbeta libraries were built with three rounds of nested PCR, modified from ARM-PCR. TCRdb independently ran MiXCR on the multiplex PCR reads; one entry per CDR3 protein. The sample comprises around 57,000 distinct CDR3 sequences, about 56% of which are singletons, and 25% to 35% rests with the top ten. This sample's RNA came from whole unsorted tissue. The normal lung tissue was taken more than 3 cm from the tumor edge. Between August and November 2014, newly diagnosed, chemotherapy-naive lung cancer patients underwent thoracic surgery in China. Details on this clonotype: Its antigen is as yet unknown. The missing conserved phenylalanine or tryptophan at the end of this CDR3 makes a read error likely.

The receptor's source is a man between 65 and 85 years old with non-small cell lung cancer. Sample: distant non-tumor lung tissue.

CDR3 DNA: TGTGCCAGCAGGTCAGACGGGGCGGGTACTGAAGCTTTCTCT. It encodes CASRSDGAGTEAFS. V is TRBV11-2 and J is TRBJ1-1, with D perhaps matching TRBD1 (5 bases). CDR3 length equals 14 residues. Germline V gene sequence: CDR1 SGHAT, CDR2 FQNNGV. Between the trimmed V and J ends, which lost 6 bases and 5 bases, there was a span of 16 bases.